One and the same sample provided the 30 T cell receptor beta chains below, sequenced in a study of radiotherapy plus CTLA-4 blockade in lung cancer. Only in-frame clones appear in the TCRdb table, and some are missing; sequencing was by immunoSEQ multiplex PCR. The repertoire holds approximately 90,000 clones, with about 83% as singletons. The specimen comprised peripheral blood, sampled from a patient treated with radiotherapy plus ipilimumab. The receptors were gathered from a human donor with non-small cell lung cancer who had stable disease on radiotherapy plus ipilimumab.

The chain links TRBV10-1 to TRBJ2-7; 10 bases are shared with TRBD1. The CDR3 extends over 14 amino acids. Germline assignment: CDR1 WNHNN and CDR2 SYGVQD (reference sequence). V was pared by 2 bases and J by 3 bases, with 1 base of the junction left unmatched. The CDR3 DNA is TGCGCCAGCAGTGAGGGGACAGGGGTCTACGAGCAGTACTTC. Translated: CASSEGTGVYEQYF.

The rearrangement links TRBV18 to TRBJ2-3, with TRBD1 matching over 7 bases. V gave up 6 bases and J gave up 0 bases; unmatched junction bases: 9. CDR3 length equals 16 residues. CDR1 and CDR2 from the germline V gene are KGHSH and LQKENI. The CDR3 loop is CASSHRDRTSTDTQYF. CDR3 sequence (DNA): TGTGCCAGCTCTCACCGGGACAGAACTAGCACAGATACGCAGTATTTT.

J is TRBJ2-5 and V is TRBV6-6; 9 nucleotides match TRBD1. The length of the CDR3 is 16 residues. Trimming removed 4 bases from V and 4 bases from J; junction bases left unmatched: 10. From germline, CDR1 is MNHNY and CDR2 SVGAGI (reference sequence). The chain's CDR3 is CASSSTQGAIGETQYF. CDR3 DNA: TGTGCCAGCAGTTCGACACAGGGGGCAATAGGAGAGACCCAGTACTTC.

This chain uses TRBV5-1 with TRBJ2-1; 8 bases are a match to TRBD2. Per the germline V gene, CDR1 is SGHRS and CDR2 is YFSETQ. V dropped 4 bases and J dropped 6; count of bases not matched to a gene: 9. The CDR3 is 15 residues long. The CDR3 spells CASSINAGTSNEQFF. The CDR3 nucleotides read TGCGCCAGCAGCATAAACGCCGGGACTAGCAATGAGCAGTTCTTC.

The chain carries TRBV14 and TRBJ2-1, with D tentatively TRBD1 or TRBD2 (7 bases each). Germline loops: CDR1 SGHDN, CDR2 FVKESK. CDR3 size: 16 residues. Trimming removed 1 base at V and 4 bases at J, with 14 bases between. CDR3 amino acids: CASSQARAGQYNEQFF. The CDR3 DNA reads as TGTGCCAGCAGCCAAGCACGAGCGGGACAGTACAATGAGCAGTTCTTC.

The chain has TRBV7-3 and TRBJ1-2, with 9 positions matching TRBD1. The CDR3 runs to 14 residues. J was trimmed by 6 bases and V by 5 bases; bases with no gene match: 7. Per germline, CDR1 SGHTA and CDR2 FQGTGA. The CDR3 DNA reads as TGTGCCAGCAGCGCTGACGGGACAGGGAATGGCTACACCTTC. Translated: CASSADGTGNGYTF.

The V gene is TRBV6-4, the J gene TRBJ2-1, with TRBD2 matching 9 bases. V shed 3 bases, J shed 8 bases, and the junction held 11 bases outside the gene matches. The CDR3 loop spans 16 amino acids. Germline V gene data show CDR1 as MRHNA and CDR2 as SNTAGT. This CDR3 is CASSEGGLAGFDEQFF. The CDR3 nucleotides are TGTGCCAGCAGTGAAGGGGGACTAGCAGGTTTCGATGAGCAGTTCTTC.

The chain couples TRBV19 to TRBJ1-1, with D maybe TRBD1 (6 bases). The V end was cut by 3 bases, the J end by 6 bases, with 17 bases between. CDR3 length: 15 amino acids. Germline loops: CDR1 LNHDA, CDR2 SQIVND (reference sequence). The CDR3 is CASSITRTAGAEAFF. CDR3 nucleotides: TGTGCCAGTAGTATTACCAGGACAGCCGGGGCTGAAGCTTTCTTT. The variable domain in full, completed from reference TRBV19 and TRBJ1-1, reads DGGITQSPKYLFRKEGQNVTLSCEQNLNHDAMYWYRQDPGQGLRLIYYSQIVNDFQKGDIAEGYSVSREKKESFPLTVTSAQKNPTAFYLCASSITRTAGAEAFFGQGTRLTVV.

CDR3 nucleotide sequence: TGTGCCAGCAGACAGACGGAAGGCTATGGCTACACCTTC. Its translation is CASRQTEGYGYTF. The J gene is TRBJ1-2, the V gene TRBV6-5; D unclear. CDR3 length equals 13 residues. V lost 6 bases and J 4 bases, leaving 12 bases between the germline ends. Germline V CDR1 and CDR2: MNHEY, SVGAGI.

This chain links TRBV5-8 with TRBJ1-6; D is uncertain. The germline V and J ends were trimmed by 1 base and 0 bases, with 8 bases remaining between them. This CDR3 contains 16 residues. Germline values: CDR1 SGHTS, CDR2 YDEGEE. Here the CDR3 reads CASSLRRPSYNSPLHF. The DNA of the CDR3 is TGTGCCAGCAGCTTGAGAAGACCCTCCTATAATTCACCCCTCCACTTT.

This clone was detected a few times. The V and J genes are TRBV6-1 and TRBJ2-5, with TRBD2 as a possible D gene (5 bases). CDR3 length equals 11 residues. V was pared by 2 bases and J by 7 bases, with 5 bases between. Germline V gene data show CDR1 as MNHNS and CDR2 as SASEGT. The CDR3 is CASSETRTQYF. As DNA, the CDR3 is TGTGCCAGCAGTGAAACTAGGACCCAGTACTTC.

CDR3 sequence: CASSIRGGANYGYTF. The CDR3 region has the DNA TGTGCCAGCAGCATCCGAGGGGGCGCAAACTATGGCTACACCTTC. The chain employs TRBV28 and TRBJ1-2; 7 bases line up with TRBD1. This CDR3 comprises 15 residues. V shed 6 bases, J shed 2 bases, and the junction held 9 bases outside the gene matches. Germline assignment: CDR1 MDHEN and CDR2 SYDVKM.

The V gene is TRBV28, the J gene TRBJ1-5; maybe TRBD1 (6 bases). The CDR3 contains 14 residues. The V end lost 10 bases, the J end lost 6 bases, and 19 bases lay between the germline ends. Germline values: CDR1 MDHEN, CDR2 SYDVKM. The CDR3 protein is CAIHARGRVQPQHF. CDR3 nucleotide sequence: TGTGCCATCCATGCCCGGGGGCGAGTTCAGCCCCAGCATTTT.

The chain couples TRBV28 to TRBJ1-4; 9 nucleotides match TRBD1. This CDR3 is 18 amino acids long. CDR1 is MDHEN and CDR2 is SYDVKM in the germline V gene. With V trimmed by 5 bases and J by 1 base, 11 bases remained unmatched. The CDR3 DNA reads TGTGCCAGCAGTGCGTCTAACAGGGGGCGCAGAACTAATGAAAAACTGTTTTTT. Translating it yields CASSASNRGRRTNEKLFF.

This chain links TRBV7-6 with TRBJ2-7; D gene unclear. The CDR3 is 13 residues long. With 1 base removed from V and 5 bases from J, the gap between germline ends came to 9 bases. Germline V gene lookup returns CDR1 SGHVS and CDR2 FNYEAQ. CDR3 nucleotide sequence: TGTGCCAGCAGCTTAGTAGGGTCCAACGAGCAGTACTTC. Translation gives CASSLVGSNEQYF.

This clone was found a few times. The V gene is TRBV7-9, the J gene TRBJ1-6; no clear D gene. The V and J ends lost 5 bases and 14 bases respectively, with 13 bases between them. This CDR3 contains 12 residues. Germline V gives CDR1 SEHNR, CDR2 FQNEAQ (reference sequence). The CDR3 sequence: CASSPSQFALHF. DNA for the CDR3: TGTGCCAGCAGCCCCAGCCAGTTCGCCCTCCACTTT.

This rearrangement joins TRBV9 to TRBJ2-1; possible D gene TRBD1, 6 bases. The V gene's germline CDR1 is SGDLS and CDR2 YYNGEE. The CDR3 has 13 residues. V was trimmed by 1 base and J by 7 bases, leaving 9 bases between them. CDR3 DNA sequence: TGTGCCAGCAGCGTAATCCAGGGGAATGAGCAGTTCTTC. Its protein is CASSVIQGNEQFF.

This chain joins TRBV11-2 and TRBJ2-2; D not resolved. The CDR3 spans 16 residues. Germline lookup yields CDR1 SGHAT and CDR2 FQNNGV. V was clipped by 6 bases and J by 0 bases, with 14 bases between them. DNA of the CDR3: TGTGCCAGCAGAACGTTCGCTTCACCGAACACCGGGGAGCTGTTTTTT. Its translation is CASRTFASPNTGELFF.

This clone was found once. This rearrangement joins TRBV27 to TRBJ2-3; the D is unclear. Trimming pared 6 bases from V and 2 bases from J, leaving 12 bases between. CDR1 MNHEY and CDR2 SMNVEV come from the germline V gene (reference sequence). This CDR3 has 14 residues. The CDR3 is CASRTSHNTDTQYF. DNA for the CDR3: TGTGCCAGCAGAACTTCTCATAACACAGATACGCAGTATTTT.

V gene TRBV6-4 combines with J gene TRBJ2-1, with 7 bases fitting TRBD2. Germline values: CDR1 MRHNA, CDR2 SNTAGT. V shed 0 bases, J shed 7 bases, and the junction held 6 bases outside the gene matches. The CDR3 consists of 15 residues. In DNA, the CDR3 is TGTGCCAGCAGTGACTCGGGAGGGGCGGGGAATGAGCAGTTCTTC. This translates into CASSDSGGAGNEQFF.

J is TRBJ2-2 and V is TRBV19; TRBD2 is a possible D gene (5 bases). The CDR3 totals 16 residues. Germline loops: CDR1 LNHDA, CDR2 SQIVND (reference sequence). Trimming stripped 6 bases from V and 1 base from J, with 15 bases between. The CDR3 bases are TGTGCCAGTAGACCCCCGGCGGGTAAGAACACCGGGGAGCTGTTTTTT. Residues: CASRPPAGKNTGELFF.

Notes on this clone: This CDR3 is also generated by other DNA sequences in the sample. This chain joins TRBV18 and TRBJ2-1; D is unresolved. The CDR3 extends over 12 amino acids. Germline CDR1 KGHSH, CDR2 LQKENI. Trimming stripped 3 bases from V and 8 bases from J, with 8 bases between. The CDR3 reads CASSPLGDEQFF. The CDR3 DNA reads TGTGCCAGCTCACCGTTAGGTGATGAGCAGTTCTTC. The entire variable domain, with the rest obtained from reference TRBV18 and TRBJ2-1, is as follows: NAGVMQNPRHLVRRRGQEARLRCSPMKGHSHVYWYRQLPEEGLKFMVYLQKENIIDESGMPKERFSAEFPKEGPSILRIQQVVRGDSAAYFCASSPLGDEQFFGPGTRLTVL.

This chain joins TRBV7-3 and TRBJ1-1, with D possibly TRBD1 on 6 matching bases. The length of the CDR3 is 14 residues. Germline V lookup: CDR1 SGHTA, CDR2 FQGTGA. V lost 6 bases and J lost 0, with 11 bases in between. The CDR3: CASSPGTLNTEAFF. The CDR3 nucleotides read TGTGCCAGCAGTCCCGGGACATTGAACACTGAAGCTTTCTTT. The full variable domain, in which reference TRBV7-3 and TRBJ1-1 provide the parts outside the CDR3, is GAGVSQTPSNKVTEKGKYVELRCDPISGHTALYWYRQSLGQGPEFLIYFQGTGAADDSGLPNDRFFAVRPEGSVSTLKIQRTERGDSAVYLCASSPGTLNTEAFFGQGTRLTVV.

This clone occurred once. Here the CDR3 DNA reads TGTGCCAGCAGCGTTCACAGGGGGACTAATGAAAAACTGTTTTTT. Encoded protein: CASSVHRGTNEKLFF. J is TRBJ1-4 and V is TRBV7-2, with 8 bases that match TRBD1. V gave up 5 bases and J gave up 2 bases; unmatched junction bases: 4. Germline assignment: CDR1 SGHTA and CDR2 FQGNSA. The CDR3 loop spans 15 amino acids.

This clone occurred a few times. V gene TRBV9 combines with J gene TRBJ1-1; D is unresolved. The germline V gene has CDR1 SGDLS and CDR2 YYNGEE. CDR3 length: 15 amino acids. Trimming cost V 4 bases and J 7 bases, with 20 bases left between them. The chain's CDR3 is CASSPRGALRVEAFF. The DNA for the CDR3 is TGTGCCAGCAGCCCTAGAGGTGCATTGAGAGTTGAAGCTTTCTTT.

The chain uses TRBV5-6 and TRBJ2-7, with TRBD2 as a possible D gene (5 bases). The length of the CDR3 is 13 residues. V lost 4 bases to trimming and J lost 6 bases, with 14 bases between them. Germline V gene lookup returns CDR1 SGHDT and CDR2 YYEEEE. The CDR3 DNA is TGTGCCAGCAGCCTGGACGCTGGAGGCGAGCAGTACTTC. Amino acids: CASSLDAGGEQYF.

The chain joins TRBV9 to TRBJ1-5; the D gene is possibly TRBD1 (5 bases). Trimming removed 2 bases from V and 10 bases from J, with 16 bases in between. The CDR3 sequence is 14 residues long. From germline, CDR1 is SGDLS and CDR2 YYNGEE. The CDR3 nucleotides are TGTGCCAGCAGCGTCGGCAGGGTAGGGTCCCCCCAGCATTTT. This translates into CASSVGRVGSPQHF.

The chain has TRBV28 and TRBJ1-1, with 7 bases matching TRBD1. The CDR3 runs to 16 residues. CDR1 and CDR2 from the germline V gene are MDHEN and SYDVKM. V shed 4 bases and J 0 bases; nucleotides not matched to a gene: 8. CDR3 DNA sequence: TGTGCCAGCAGTTCCACACTTACAGGGGTGAACACTGAAGCTTTCTTT. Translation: CASSSTLTGVNTEAFF.

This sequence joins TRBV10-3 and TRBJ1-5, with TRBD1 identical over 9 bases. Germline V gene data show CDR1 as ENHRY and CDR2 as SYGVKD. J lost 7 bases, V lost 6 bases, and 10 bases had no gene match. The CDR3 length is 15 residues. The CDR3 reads CAISDTGTGQQPQHF. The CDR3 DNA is TGTGCCATCAGCGATACCGGGACAGGGCAACAGCCCCAGCATTTT.

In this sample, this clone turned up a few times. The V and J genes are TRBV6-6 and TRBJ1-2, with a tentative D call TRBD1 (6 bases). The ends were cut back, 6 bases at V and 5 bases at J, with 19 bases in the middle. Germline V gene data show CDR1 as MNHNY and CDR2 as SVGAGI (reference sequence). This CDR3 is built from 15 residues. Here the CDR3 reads CASSTIRDIFYGYTF. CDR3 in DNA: TGTGCCAGCAGCACCATCCGGGACATTTTTTATGGCTACACCTTC.